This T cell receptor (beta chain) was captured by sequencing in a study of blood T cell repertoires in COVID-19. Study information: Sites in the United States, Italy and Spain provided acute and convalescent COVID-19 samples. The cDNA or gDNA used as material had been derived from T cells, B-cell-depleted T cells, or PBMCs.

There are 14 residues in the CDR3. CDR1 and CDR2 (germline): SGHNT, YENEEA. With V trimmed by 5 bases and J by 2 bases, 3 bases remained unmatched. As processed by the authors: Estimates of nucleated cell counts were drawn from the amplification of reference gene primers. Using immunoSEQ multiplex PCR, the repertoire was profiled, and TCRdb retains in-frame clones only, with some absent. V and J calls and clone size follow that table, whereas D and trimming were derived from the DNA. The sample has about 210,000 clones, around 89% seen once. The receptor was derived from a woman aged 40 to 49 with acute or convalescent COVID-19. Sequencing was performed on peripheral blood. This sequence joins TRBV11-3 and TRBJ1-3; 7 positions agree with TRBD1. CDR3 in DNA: TGTGCCAGCAGCGAAACAGGGGCTGGAAACACCATATATTTT. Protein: CASSETGAGNTIYF.